The 29 T cell receptor beta chains below all came from one sample that was sequenced in a study of blood T cell repertoires in COVID-19 (dated by TCRdb to about 2020). Library preparation was by the immunoSEQ multiplex PCR assay. TCRdb limited this immuneACCESS table to in-frame rearrangements with V and J called. A share of clones is missing; checked studies link under half to unresolved V genes, and the rest is unexplained. The sample table holds about 17,000 clones, of which roughly 78% were seen once. In total, the top ten clones hold 20% to 25% of the sample. Sequenced sample: peripheral blood. Every receptor here comes from a man between 60 and 75 years old with active or convalescent COVID-19.

The chain combines TRBV27 with TRBJ2-7, with 9 bases matching TRBD1. The V gene's germline CDR1 is MNHEY and CDR2 SMNVEV (reference sequence). Trimming removed 6 bases from V and 4 bases from J; junction bases left unmatched: 7. CDR3 size: 14 residues. The CDR3 nucleotides read TGTGCCAGCAGCTACGGGACAGGGATTTACGAGCAGTACTTC. This codes for CASSYGTGIYEQYF.

This clone was seen a handful of times. The rearrangement joins TRBV11-3 to TRBJ2-6; D is uncertain. V was clipped by 3 bases and J by 2 bases, with 14 bases between them. Germline CDR1 is SGHNT and CDR2 is YENEEA. The CDR3 length is 17 residues. This CDR3 is CASSFSDYGAGANVLTF. CDR3 DNA: TGTGCCAGCAGCTTTTCCGATTATGGAGCTGGGGCCAACGTCCTGACTTTC.

This sequence joins TRBV19 and TRBJ1-4; D is unclear. The germline V gene encodes CDR1 LNHDA and CDR2 SQIVND (reference sequence). The CDR3 runs 14 residues. Between the trimmed V and J ends, which lost 3 bases and 3 bases, there was a span of 8 bases. CDR3 in DNA: TGTGCCAGTAGTATTCAGGTCTCTAATGAAAAACTGTTTTTT. It is translated as CASSIQVSNEKLFF.

This clone has just one count. CDR3 region: CAWTIPGQGFYGYTF. The DNA of the CDR3 is TGTGCCTGGACCATCCCGGGACAAGGGTTCTATGGCTACACCTTC. The rearrangement links TRBV30 to TRBJ1-2, with a weak D call TRBD1 (6 bases). CDR1 is GTSNPN and CDR2 is SVGIG in the germline V gene (reference sequence). The CDR3 runs 15 residues. Trimming took 4 bases from V and 4 from J, leaving 19 bases between them.

This chain joins TRBV10-3 and TRBJ1-1; a possible D gene is TRBD1 (5 bases). Trimming shortened V by 6 bases and J by 1 base, and 9 bases separated the two germline ends. The CDR3 contains 13 residues. Looked up from germline, CDR1 is ENHRY and CDR2 is SYGVKD. The chain's CDR3 is CAIRGRENTEAFF. The CDR3 DNA sequence: TGTGCCATCAGGGGCAGGGAGAACACTGAAGCTTTCTTT.

The table lists this clone with a count of one. V usage is TRBV28 and J usage is TRBJ2-3, with a tentative D call TRBD2 (5 bases). The V gene lost 5 bases and the J gene lost 1 base, with 16 bases spanning the gap. The CDR3 covers 16 residues. CDR1 and CDR2 from the germline V gene are MDHEN and SYDVKM. The CDR3 nucleotides are TGTGCCAGCAGTACCCAGGAGGCGAAGGGCACAGATACGCAGTATTTT. It codes for CASSTQEAKGTDTQYF.

The chain joins TRBV24-1 to TRBJ1-1, with D tentatively TRBD1 (6 bases). The ends were cut back, 3 bases at V and 6 bases at J, with 10 bases in the middle. This CDR3 is 13 amino acids long. Germline lookup yields CDR1 KGHDR and CDR2 SFDVKD. The DNA for the CDR3 is TGTGCCACCAGTGATCACAGGGAATCTGAAGCTTTCTTT. It is translated as CATSDHRESEAFF.

The chain combines TRBV7-9 with TRBJ1-2; 10 nucleotides align to TRBD1. This CDR3 spans 12 amino acids. The germline gives CDR1 SEHNR, CDR2 FQNEAQ (reference sequence). J gave up 8 bases and V 5 bases, and 2 bases lay outside the gene matches. The CDR3 protein is CASSGQGEGYTF. CDR3 coding DNA: TGTGCCAGCAGCGGACAGGGGGAGGGCTACACCTTC.

This chain links TRBV30 with TRBJ2-1; the D is unclear. V dropped 0 bases and J dropped 11 bases, with 11 bases sitting between them. The CDR3 sequence is 12 residues long. Germline loops: CDR1 GTSNPN, CDR2 SVGIG (reference sequence). CDR3 in DNA: TGTGCCTGGAGTGTATACGGTAGTCAGCAGTTCTTC. Translated: CAWSVYGSQQFF.

CDR3 sequence reads: CASSEAGGETQYF. DNA for the CDR3: TGTGCCAGCAGCGAGGCAGGGGGCGAGACCCAGTACTTC. This rearrangement joins TRBV9 to TRBJ2-5; 8 bases are shared with TRBD1. Losses at the gene ends were 3 bases for V and 5 bases for J; bases not matched to a gene: 3. Germline CDR1 reads SGDLS; CDR2 reads YYNGEE. CDR3 length equals 13 residues.

This chain uses TRBV19 with TRBJ2-5; 9 bases agree with TRBD1. The germline CDR1 and CDR2 sequences are LNHDA and SQIVND (reference sequence). This CDR3 has 15 residues. Germline trimming cut 8 bases from V and 2 bases from J; bases unmatched to any gene: 9. Here the CDR3 reads CASSNRGPTQETQYF. In nucleotides, the CDR3 is TGTGCCAGTTCCAACAGGGGGCCTACACAAGAGACCCAGTACTTC.

The CDR3, as DNA: TGTGCCACCCGACTTGAAGAGACCCAGTACTTC. Translation gives CATRLEETQYF. This sequence joins TRBV10-3 and TRBJ2-5; no clear D. The CDR3 extends over 11 amino acids. The V gene's germline CDR1 is ENHRY and CDR2 SYGVKD. Trimming cost V 10 bases and J 3 bases, with 9 bases left between them.

The chain has TRBV10-3 and TRBJ2-1; weak D call: TRBD2 (6 bases). The CDR3 length is 15 residues. CDR1 is ENHRY, CDR2 SYGVKD, per germline. V dropped 4 bases and J dropped 0 bases, with 10 bases sitting between them. CDR3: CAISVEGSSYNEQFF. CDR3 DNA sequence: TGTGCCATCAGTGTGGAGGGATCCTCCTACAATGAGCAGTTCTTC.

This clone has more than one count but fewer than ten. J is TRBJ1-1 and V is TRBV3-1 (or the pseudogene TRBV3-2); 11 positions match TRBD1. The CDR3 is 14 amino acids. Germline-derived CDR1 and CDR2 are LGHDT and YNNKEL (reference sequence). With 5 bases clipped from V and 4 bases from J, the junction kept 3 bases outside the gene matches. Here the CDR3 reads CASSSGTGGTEAFF. DNA of the CDR3: TGTGCCAGCAGCTCCGGGACAGGGGGCACTGAAGCTTTCTTT.

The chain combines TRBV6-5 with TRBJ1-1; D not resolved. V shed 7 bases and J shed 1 base, with 10 bases lying between them. CDR1 and CDR2 from the germline V gene are MNHEY and SVGAGI. The CDR3 loop spans 13 amino acids. CDR3 region: CASMWHQNTEAFF. For the CDR3, the DNA is TGTGCCAGCATGTGGCACCAGAACACTGAAGCTTTCTTT.

J is TRBJ1-2 and V is TRBV6-1; possibly TRBD1 for D (6 bases). This CDR3 spans 15 amino acids. V was clipped by 3 bases and J by 5 bases, with 16 bases between them. Per the germline V gene, CDR1 is MNHNS and CDR2 is SASEGT. The chain's CDR3 is CASSEATGTSYGYTF. CDR3 sequence (DNA): TGTGCCAGCAGTGAGGCGACCGGGACAAGTTATGGCTACACCTTC.

The chain employs TRBV7-6 and TRBJ1-5, with 9 nucleotides matching TRBD1. This CDR3 spans 15 amino acids. CDR1 is SGHVS, CDR2 FNYEAQ, per germline. V shed 3 bases and J 7 bases; nucleotides not matched to a gene: 7. CDR3 amino acids: CASSFSPDRGQPQHF. The CDR3, as DNA: TGTGCCAGCAGCTTCTCCCCAGACAGGGGGCAGCCCCAGCATTTT.

This chain connects TRBV10-2 to TRBJ2-1, with TRBD1 as a possible D gene (5 bases). This CDR3 region has 14 residues. Trimming shortened V by 5 bases and J by 4 bases, and 12 bases separated the two germline ends. Per the germline V gene, CDR1 is WSHSY and CDR2 is SAAADI. Written as DNA, the CDR3 is TGCGCCAGCAGTTCGACGACAGCATACAATGAGCAGTTCTTC. Translating gives CASSSTTAYNEQFF.

The V and J genes are TRBV2 and TRBJ1-4, with 8 bases that match TRBD1. Germline V gives CDR1 SNHLY, CDR2 FYNNEI. The trim removed 6 bases at V and 3 bases at J, leaving 6 bases unmatched. CDR3 length equals 15 residues. The DNA of the CDR3 is TGTGCCAGCAGGCGACAGGGGTCGGCTAATGAAAAACTGTTTTTT. This translates into CASRRQGSANEKLFF.

The chain joins TRBV3-1 (or the pseudogene TRBV3-2) to TRBJ1-2; D is unclear. Per germline, CDR1 LGHDT and CDR2 YNNKEL (reference sequence). The V end lost 4 bases, the J end lost 4 bases, and 10 bases lay between the germline ends. CDR3 size: 13 residues. The CDR3 region is CASSPGGLYGYTF. CDR3 DNA: TGTGCCAGCAGCCCCGGAGGCCTCTATGGCTACACCTTC.

This clone was found a few times. The chain uses TRBV28 and TRBJ1-5; tentative D call: TRBD1 (5 bases). Germline V CDR1 and CDR2: MDHEN, SYDVKM. V lost 6 bases to trimming and J lost 5 bases, with 5 bases between them. The CDR3 contains 11 residues. CDR3 bases: TGTGCCAGCAGCAGGGATCAGCCCCAGCATTTT. This gives the protein CASSRDQPQHF. Using reference TRBV28 and TRBJ1-5 for the parts outside the CDR3, the full variable domain is DVKVTQSSRYLVKRTGEKVFLECVQDMDHENMFWYRQDPGLGLRLIYFSYDVKMKEKGDIPEGYSVSREKKERFSLILESASTNQTSMYLCASSRDQPQHFGDGTRLSIL.

The chain combines TRBV5-4 with TRBJ1-2, with D maybe TRBD1 (5 bases). V was shortened by 4 bases and J by 4 bases, with 17 bases between the two germline ends. The V gene's germline CDR1 is SGHNT and CDR2 YYREEE (reference sequence). This CDR3 comprises 15 residues. DNA for the CDR3: TGTGCCAGCAGCGAACAGGACACGTACTCCTATGGCTACACCTTC. This gives the protein CASSEQDTYSYGYTF.

This chain links TRBV6-2 or TRBV6-3 with TRBJ2-4; possible D gene TRBD2, 6 bases. V dropped 0 bases and J dropped 7 bases, with 10 bases sitting between them. This CDR3 comprises 14 residues. Looked up from germline, CDR1 is MNHEY and CDR2 is SVGEGT. CDR3 loop: CASSYSNGGNIQYF. CDR3 nucleotide sequence: TGTGCCAGCAGTTACTCGAATGGGGGGAACATTCAGTACTTC.

The chain joins TRBV18 to TRBJ1-1, with D unclear. This CDR3 spans 13 amino acids. The V gene's germline CDR1 is KGHSH and CDR2 LQKENI. Between the trimmed V and J ends, which lost 6 bases and 3 bases, there was a span of 11 bases. The CDR3 loop is CASSGSSDTEAFF. The CDR3, as DNA: TGTGCCAGCTCCGGTTCCTCCGACACTGAAGCTTTCTTT.

The chain links TRBV7-7 to TRBJ2-2, with 7 bases lining up with TRBD2. Germline V lookup: CDR1 SSHAT, CDR2 FNYEAQ (reference sequence). This CDR3 comprises 15 residues. J lost 4 bases, V lost 0 bases, and 2 bases had no gene match. The CDR3 DNA reads TGTGCCAGCAGCTTAGCGGGACTACCCACCGGGGAGCTGTTTTTT. Protein sequence: CASSLAGLPTGELFF.

The chain joins TRBV6-6 to TRBJ2-3, with TRBD2 matching 11 bases. V gave up 10 bases and J gave up 4 bases; unmatched junction bases: 10. The CDR3 sequence is 15 residues long. CDR1 is MNHNY, CDR2 SVGAGI, per germline (reference sequence). The CDR3 DNA is TGTGCCACCGCCGGGATAGCGGGGGGGCCAGATACGCAGTATTTT. Protein sequence: CATAGIAGGPDTQYF.

This sequence joins TRBV29-1 and TRBJ2-1; 11 nucleotides line up with TRBD2. Looked up from germline, CDR1 is SQVTM and CDR2 is ANQGSEA. The CDR3 is made up of 19 amino acids. This CDR3 is CTSNGASGGTASSYNEQFF. The DNA for the CDR3 is TGCACCTCCAACGGGGCTAGCGGGGGGACCGCGAGCTCCTACAATGAGCAGTTCTTC.

The CDR3 DNA reads TGTGCCAGCTCCCAGGGAGGACAAGGTGGAAACACCATATATTTT. This gives the protein CASSQGGQGGNTIYF. The chain uses TRBV18 and TRBJ1-3; D is possibly TRBD1 (5 bases). Trimming removed 6 bases at V and 3 bases at J, with 15 bases between. Germline V CDR1 and CDR2: KGHSH, LQKENI. The CDR3 consists of 15 residues.

The chain joins TRBV4-1 to TRBJ2-2; 8 nucleotides agree with TRBD1. In germline, CDR1 is MGHRA, CDR2 YSYEKL. CDR3 length: 18 amino acids. V was pared by 3 bases and J by 1 base, with 10 bases of the junction left unmatched. The CDR3 DNA follows: TGCGCCAGCAGCCAGACCCCTTCCGGGACAGGGAACACCGGGGAGCTGTTTTTT. It encodes CASSQTPSGTGNTGELFF.